This T cell receptor beta chain was documented in a study of shared clonotypes between healthy human individuals. There were only Caucasian adults among the donors, and all lived in Nashville, Tennessee. From CD4+ cells came CD45RA+ naive and CD45RA-negative memory subsets. Deep was the level at which the assay was run. Clones were sequenced by immunoSEQ multiplex PCR, and TCRdb holds only the in-frame ones, with some missing. Of approximately 2.1 million clones detected, about 92% appear once; the ten largest clones hold about 0.39%. CDR3 size: 9 residues. The germline CDR1 and CDR2 sequences are SGHAT and FQNNGV. This clone was picked up one time. Germline is not matched at one junction end, which may reflect a read error.

This receptor was identified in a man younger than 35 in good health. Some clones in this sample may be carry-over from other donors' samples. The chain joins TRBV11-2 to TRBJ2-3; D unclear. The material sequenced was naive CD4+ T cells from PBMCs. Subset of the sample: CD45RA+ positively selected. CDR3: CASSPRSGF. CDR3 DNA sequence: TGTGCCAGCAGCCCCCGATCGGGCTTT.